Listed here are 24 T cell receptor beta chains from one sample, sequenced in a study of blood T cell repertoires in COVID-19. Assay used: immunoSEQ multiplex PCR; TCRdb lists only in-frame clones, some missing. The table has fewer than 200,000 clones, roughly 87% seen once. Sequenced input: peripheral blood. The receptors originated from a man aged 18 to 30 who had recovered from COVID-19.

The chain employs TRBV23-1 and TRBJ1-1; weak D call: TRBD1 (5 bases). TRBV23-1 is annotated as an ORF whose role is uncertain. Trimming took 6 bases from V and 4 from J, leaving 15 bases between them. The CDR3 contains 14 residues. The CDR3 nucleotides read TGCGCCAGCAGCCCCCAGGGAACCTTCACTGAAGCTTTCTTT. Protein: CASSPQGTFTEAFF.

This clone was seen just once. The chain has TRBV6-5 and TRBJ2-2, with D hard to call. The CDR3 sequence is 13 residues long. Germline V gives CDR1 MNHEY, CDR2 SVGAGI. V lost 6 bases and J lost 7, with 12 bases in between. The DNA of the CDR3 is TGTGCCAGCAGGCCCGAACGCGTCGGGGAGCTGTTTTTT. Its translation: CASRPERVGELFF.

The chain carries TRBV2 and TRBJ1-4, with D perhaps matching TRBD1 (5 bases). This CDR3 comprises 14 residues. The V gene lost 2 bases and the J gene lost 8 bases, with 12 bases spanning the gap. Germline CDR1 is SNHLY and CDR2 is FYNNEI. The CDR3 region has the DNA TGTGCCAGCAGTGAAAACGGGGAGGGGGAAAAACTGTTTTTT. Translating gives CASSENGEGEKLFF.

This chain connects TRBV28 to TRBJ2-7, with D possibly TRBD1 on 6 matching bases. CDR3 length equals 13 residues. Germline CDR1 reads MDHEN; CDR2 reads SYDVKM. The V and J ends lost 6 bases and 6 bases respectively, with 15 bases between them. CDR3 sequence: CASRSHRAGEQYF. The CDR3 DNA reads TGTGCCAGCAGGTCGCACAGGGCTGGCGAGCAGTACTTC.

V and J are TRBV6-5 and TRBJ1-5, with 7 bases lining up with TRBD1. This CDR3 is 13 amino acids long. V shed 4 bases and J 5 bases; nucleotides not matched to a gene: 2. Germline lookup yields CDR1 MNHEY and CDR2 SVGAGI. The CDR3 bases are TGTGCCAGCAGTTTCGGGACAGATCAGCCCCAGCATTTT. Residues: CASSFGTDQPQHF.

The chain recombines TRBV19 with TRBJ2-7, with 10 bases fitting TRBD1. The V segment lost 4 bases and the J segment 2 bases; nucleotides outside the gene matches: 8. The CDR3 extends over 16 amino acids. Germline V CDR1 and CDR2: LNHDA, SQIVND (reference sequence). CDR3 in DNA: TGTGCCAGTAGTACGCTACGACAGGGGGCGGCCTACGAGCAGTACTTC. Translation gives CASSTLRQGAAYEQYF.

This chain joins TRBV7-6 and TRBJ2-1; 9 bases line up with TRBD2. CDR1 and CDR2 from the germline V gene are SGHVS and FNYEAQ. After removal of 1 base from V and 9 bases from J, the junction contained 4 bases not matched to a gene. CDR3 size: 14 residues. The CDR3 is CASSLVGGRVEQFF. The CDR3 nucleotides read TGTGCCAGCAGCTTAGTTGGCGGGAGGGTTGAGCAGTTCTTC.

This sequence joins TRBV18 and TRBJ1-2, with 7 bases aligning to TRBD1. The germline V gene has CDR1 KGHSH and CDR2 LQKENI. Germline trimming cut 3 bases from V and 5 bases from J; bases unmatched to any gene: 12. This CDR3 region has 16 residues. The DNA for the CDR3 is TGTGCCAGCTCACCCCTCCCCGGGACAGAGCCTTATGGCTACACCTTC. It encodes CASSPLPGTEPYGYTF. The full variable domain, with the rest looked up from reference TRBV18 and TRBJ1-2, is NAGVMQNPRHLVRRRGQEARLRCSPMKGHSHVYWYRQLPEEGLKFMVYLQKENIIDESGMPKERFSAEFPKEGPSILRIQQVVRGDSAAYFCASSPLPGTEPYGYTFGSGTRLTVV.

This clone was seen just once. The chain is built from TRBV15 and TRBJ1-3; 8 nucleotides match TRBD1. Germline assignment: CDR1 LNHNV and CDR2 YYDKDF (reference sequence). This CDR3 has 16 residues. With V trimmed by 5 bases and J by 4 bases, 10 bases remained unmatched. The CDR3 coding sequence is TGTGCCACCAGCGCGCAGGGGGCCGTAGAGGGAAACACCATATATTTT. This encodes CATSAQGAVEGNTIYF.

This clone has just one count. CDR3 sequence (DNA): TGTGCCAGTAGTCCGGGGACAGGGAAGGGCTATGGCTACACCTTC. Translating gives CASSPGTGKGYGYTF. The rearrangement joins TRBV19 to TRBJ1-2; the match to TRBD1 covers 9 bases. The trim removed 5 bases at V and 4 bases at J, leaving 8 bases unmatched. Germline V CDR1 and CDR2: LNHDA, SQIVND (reference sequence). There are 15 residues in the CDR3.

The chain carries TRBV7-9 and TRBJ2-7; 7 nucleotides align to TRBD2. The V gene end was trimmed by 2 bases and the J gene end by 5 bases; junction bases not matched to a gene: 6. Germline V gene lookup returns CDR1 SEHNR and CDR2 FQNEAQ (reference sequence). This CDR3 has 14 amino acids. The CDR3 DNA reads TGTGCCAGCAGCTTACTCGGGGGGAGCCACGAGCAGTACTTC. Translation: CASSLLGGSHEQYF.

V is TRBV4-3 and J is TRBJ2-1; 11 bases map to TRBD2. The CDR3 totals 13 residues. Germline V lookup: CDR1 LGHNA, CDR2 YSLEER. The V segment lost 4 bases and the J segment 10 bases; nucleotides outside the gene matches: 3. This chain's CDR3 is CASSRGLAAEQFF. In DNA form, the CDR3 reads TGCGCCAGCAGCCGGGGACTAGCGGCCGAGCAGTTCTTC.

The chain combines TRBV6-5 with TRBJ2-7; 7 bases fit TRBD1. The V gene end was trimmed by 2 bases and the J gene end by 7 bases; junction bases not matched to a gene: 8. Germline values: CDR1 MNHEY, CDR2 SVGAGI. The CDR3 consists of 14 residues. The DNA of the CDR3 is TGTGCCAGCAGTTACCGAGACAGGGTTTGTGAGCAGTACTTC. This sequence encodes CASSYRDRVCEQYF.

The chain is built from TRBV27 and TRBJ2-7; 11 bases map to TRBD2. The CDR3 has 17 residues. V shed 5 bases and J 1 base; nucleotides not matched to a gene: 10. Germline V gives CDR1 MNHEY, CDR2 SMNVEV (reference sequence). In DNA form, the CDR3 reads TGTGCCAGCAGTGACCAAACACTAGCGGGAGTTTCCTACGAGCAGTACTTC. This sequence encodes CASSDQTLAGVSYEQYF.

This clone has just a few counts. The chain carries TRBV19 and TRBJ2-1; TRBD2 aligns across 8 bases. The V gene end was trimmed by 3 bases and the J gene end by 7 bases; junction bases not matched to a gene: 11. The CDR3 loop spans 16 amino acids. CDR1 is LNHDA, CDR2 SQIVND, per germline (reference sequence). CDR3 protein: CASSIIRLAGSNEQFF. The CDR3 nucleotides read TGTGCCAGTAGTATCATCCGGCTAGCGGGTTCAAATGAGCAGTTCTTC.

The chain has TRBV6-6 and TRBJ2-7, with 7 nucleotides matching TRBD2. The CDR3 totals 15 residues. The germline V gene encodes CDR1 MNHNY and CDR2 SVGAGI (reference sequence). Trimming took 6 bases from V and 3 from J; bases not matched to a gene: 11. CDR3 in amino acids: CASRPGGPPSYEQYF. CDR3 nucleotide sequence: TGTGCCAGCAGGCCGGGAGGCCCCCCCAGCTACGAGCAGTACTTC.

This clone has just one count. The genes are TRBV20-1 and TRBJ2-7; no clear D gene. The CDR3 loop spans 11 amino acids. The germline V and J ends were trimmed by 4 bases and 6 bases, with 10 bases remaining between them. Germline values: CDR1 DFQATT, CDR2 SNEGSKA (reference sequence). CDR3 residues: CSATRMTEQYF. The CDR3 nucleotides read TGCAGTGCTACGAGGATGACCGAGCAGTACTTC.

V and J are TRBV2 and TRBJ1-5; D gene ambiguous. Per the germline V gene, CDR1 is SNHLY and CDR2 is FYNNEI. The CDR3 totals 15 residues. V shed 2 bases and J shed 4 bases, with 12 bases lying between them. The DNA for the CDR3 is TGTGCCAGCAGTGAATTAATGGCGGATAATCAGCCCCAGCATTTT. It codes for CASSELMADNQPQHF.

The chain joins TRBV19 to TRBJ2-7, with TRBD1 as a possible D gene (5 bases). CDR1 is LNHDA, CDR2 SQIVND, per germline (reference sequence). V was pared by 2 bases and J by 2 bases, with 7 bases between. This CDR3 spans 13 amino acids. CDR3 in DNA: TGTGCCAGTAGTATAAAGGGGCCCTACGAGCAGTACTTC. Translation: CASSIKGPYEQYF.

The genes are TRBV29-1 and TRBJ1-5; weak D call: TRBD1 (6 bases). In germline, CDR1 is SQVTM, CDR2 ANQGSEA. The CDR3 is 14 amino acids. The germline V and J ends were trimmed by 6 bases and 3 bases, with 15 bases remaining between them. The CDR3 DNA reads as TGCAGCGTCGCTTTTGGACAGCACAATCAGCCCCAGCATTTT. It translates to CSVAFGQHNQPQHF. The full variable domain, its missing parts supplied by reference TRBV29-1 and TRBJ1-5, is SAVISQKPSRDICQRGTSLTIQCQVDSQVTMMFWYRQQPGQSLTLIATANQGSEATYESGFVIDKFPISRPNLTFSTLTVSNMSPEDSSIYLCSVAFGQHNQPQHFGDGTRLSIL.

The chain has TRBV5-1 and TRBJ1-3; TRBD1 matches 8 bases. From germline, CDR1 is SGHRS and CDR2 YFSETQ. The CDR3 extends over 15 amino acids. Trimming removed 0 bases from V and 6 bases from J; junction bases left unmatched: 5. The CDR3 region has the DNA TGCGCCAGCAGCTTGGCGGGACAGGCTGCAAACACCATATATTTT. Translation gives CASSLAGQAANTIYF. Filled out from reference TRBV5-1 and TRBJ1-3, the complete variable domain reads KAGVTQTPRYLIKTRGQQVTLSCSPISGHRSVSWYQQTPGQGLQFLFEYFSETQRNKGNFPGRFSGRQFSNSRSEMNVSTLELGDSALYLCASSLAGQAANTIYFGEGSWLTVV.

V and J are TRBV2 and TRBJ2-3; 7 positions match TRBD1. Per germline, CDR1 SNHLY and CDR2 FYNNEI. The CDR3 totals 14 residues. Germline trimming cut 7 bases from V and 5 bases from J; bases unmatched to any gene: 9. The DNA for the CDR3 is TGTGCCAGCACCGGACAGGTACAAAGAGATACGCAGTATTTT. Its protein product is CASTGQVQRDTQYF.

The chain recombines TRBV27 with TRBJ1-2; 8 nucleotides agree with TRBD1. The CDR3 contains 13 residues. Germline CDR1 reads MNHEY; CDR2 reads SMNVEV (reference sequence). The ends lost 6 bases at V and 3 bases at J; junction bases unmatched: 3. The CDR3 spells CASRTGEYYGYTF. As DNA, the CDR3 is TGTGCCAGCAGGACAGGGGAGTACTATGGCTACACCTTC.

The J gene is TRBJ2-3, the V gene TRBV19, with 11 positions matching TRBD2. This CDR3 comprises 16 residues. Germline V gene lookup returns CDR1 LNHDA and CDR2 SQIVND (reference sequence). V trimming: 1 base; J trimming: 5 bases; junction bases outside the gene matches: 5. CDR3 DNA sequence: TGTGCCAGTAGTATAGTCCTAGCGGGAGGTGGAGATACGCAGTATTTT. Translated: CASSIVLAGGGDTQYF.